This T cell receptor beta chain was obtained from a study of early T cells in non-severe SARS-CoV-2 infection. TCRdb re-derived calls from the 5' RACE reads in MiXCR, one entry per CDR3 protein. This sample has about 59,000 distinct CDR3 sequences; 10% to 15% occur once, and the top ten carry about 3%. Ten or more counts support this clonotype. V shed 6 bases, J shed 7 bases, and the junction held 18 bases outside the gene matches. The germline CDR1 and CDR2 sequences are SGHNT and YYREEE (reference sequence). The CDR3 has 17 residues. The source material was whole blood. V is TRBV5-4 and J is TRBJ2-5; 10 nucleotides agree with TRBD1. The clonotype originates from an adult who was a healthcare worker with PCR-confirmed SARS-CoV-2 infection or an uninfected control (not recorded which). CDR3: CASTKTPGQGSDGTQYF. The CDR3 bases are TGTGCCAGCACCAAGACCCCGGGACAGGGGTCGGATGGGACCCAGTACTTC. The whole variable domain, remainder taken from reference TRBV5-4 and TRBJ2-5, is ETGVTQSPTHLIKTRGQQVTLRCSSQSGHNTVSWYQQALGQGPQFIFQYYREEENGRGNFPPRFSGLQFPNYSSELNVNALELDDSALYLCASTKTPGQGSDGTQYFGPGTRLLVL.